This T cell receptor (beta chain) was sequenced in a study of cytomegalovirus exposure and HLA in healthy donors. These donors were members of the approximately 120-subject validation cohort, a group separate from the roughly 670-subject first cohort. Assay: immunoSEQ multiplex PCR; the TCRdb copy retains only in-frame clones and omits some. Of hundreds of thousands of clones in the sample, 75% to 90% were seen once. On this clone itself: What it recognizes is unknown.

The germline CDR1 and CDR2 sequences are KGHSH and LQKENI. The V segment lost 6 bases and the J segment 4 bases; nucleotides outside the gene matches: 9. This CDR3 region has 14 residues. The study, taken as a whole, reports: With high specificity and sensitivity, the classifier reportedly diagnosed cytomegalovirus status. 150 to 200 TCR beta chains were listed as cytomegalovirus-associated. Most TCR sequences were uncommon, yet certain public TCRs appeared in many donors.

The source of this sequence is a young woman in good health and CMV-seronegative. Material for sequencing was PBMCs. The chain couples TRBV18 to TRBJ2-7; 7 nucleotides agree with TRBD1. CDR3 region: CASSARQGEYEQYF. CDR3 DNA sequence: TGTGCCAGCTCCGCTCGACAGGGTGAATACGAGCAGTACTTC.